Listed below are T cell receptor beta chains from one sample, sequenced in a study of shared clonotypes between healthy human individuals. Sequencing was performed with immunoSEQ multiplex PCR; in TCRdb, only in-frame clones are kept and a portion is missing. Here the sample spans around 1.6 million clones, 95% to 99% being singletons. Sequencing was performed on naive CD4+ T cells sorted from blood. These receptors came from a young man in good health. CDR3s leave out the opening cysteine and the closing phenylalanine or tryptophan.

j_call v_call cdr3_aa
TRBJ2-1 TRBV19 ATRKVGGLHEQF
TRBJ1-2 TRBV10-3 AISESQNYGYT
TRBJ2-3 TRBV9 ASSVEGGVDTQY
TRBJ1-4 TRBV27 ASSLRSTNEKLF
TRBJ2-2 TRBV18 ASSPVADTGELF
TRBJ2-4 TRBV5-6 ASSGTGGPKNIQY
TRBJ2-1 TRBV4-2 ASSQGEGLVGNNEQF
TRBJ2-2 TRBV29-1 SAGPFAGELF
TRBJ1-5 TRBV6-1 ASSWSGMTQH
TRBJ2-3 TRBV6-4 ASSDSGLSTDTQY
TRBJ2-1 TRBV5-1 ASSFSGSSSYNEQF
TRBJ1-4 TRBV25-1 ASSESGSDEKLF
TRBJ2-7 TRBV4-1 ASSQQTSGRVYEQY
TRBJ2-3 TRBV5-4 ASSVSGRAGGDTQY
TRBJ2-1 TRBV10-2 ASRGQGYYNEQF
TRBJ2-7 TRBV30 AWSGARTGKGGLEQY
TRBJ2-7 TRBV7-8 ASSPIPGQGVDEQY
TRBJ2-7 TRBV27 ASSLSLGQSYEQY
TRBJ2-7 TRBV19 ASSGTSGHSNYEQY
TRBJ2-3 TRBV2 ASSRDTDTQY
TRBJ2-2 TRBV6-5 ATFVTGRSTGELF
TRBJ2-7 TRBV18 ASSPPGQGTYEQY
TRBJ1-1 TRBV5-5 ASSPPNTEAF
TRBJ2-7 TRBV5-8 ASNKPRAEATYEQY
TRBJ2-2 TRBV11-2 ASSRKPGQDFRELF
TRBJ1-1 TRBV6-6 ASSSPGPQGTEAF
TRBJ2-2 TRBV7-7 ASSRGQATGELF
TRBJ1-5 TRBV7-2 ASSPRTLGNQPQH
TRBJ2-2 TRBV11-2 ASSTTNTGELF
TRBJ2-5 TRBV6-5 ASSYGGSGETQY
TRBJ2-7 TRBV18 ASSPAANSYEQY
TRBJ1-5 TRBV2 AWGKTKGQPQH
TRBJ2-7 TRBV20-1 SRNYEQY
TRBJ2-5 TRBV9 ASSVRGLETQY
TRBJ2-4 TRBV11-2 ASSSDVLLAKNIQY